This T cell receptor (beta chain) was captured by sequencing in a study of T-cell memory formation after mild COVID-19 (TCRdb year 2021). Study-level background: TCR sequence clusters from the two donors were largely donor specific. The cohort comprised two young, previously healthy adult volunteers, one female and one male. In a couple of donors, T-cell clones that expanded and contracted after mild COVID-19 were followed by sequencing TCRalpha and TCRbeta repertoires longitudinally.

The instrument given in TCRdb is Illumina NovaSeq 6000. Using 5'RACE with constant-segment primers, TCRalpha and TCRbeta cDNA libraries were constructed, with sample barcodes and unique molecular identifiers added in the process. RNA was extracted from every sample with Trizol reagent. Libraries were amplified in two PCR steps, with a second sample barcode and Illumina TruSeq adapters added in the second step. Libraries were sequenced on an Illumina NovaSeq with 2 x 150 bp paired-end reads. As for how the authors treated the data: With migec v1.2.7, reads were demultiplexed and then collapsed into UMI-guided consensus sequences. Using mixcr v2.1.11, UMI consensuses were aligned to TRA and TRB V and J templates and then assembled into clonotypes. A clonotype was counted as expanded or contracted only if both edgeR and NoisET called the change significant, with noise models trained on biological replicates. For edgeR calls, the cutoffs were a false discovery rate-adjusted p below 0.01 and a log2 fold-change threshold of 1. As an exploratory analysis of dynamics, max-normalized trajectories of the 1000 most abundant clonotypes were examined with PCA combined with hierarchical clustering. The CD4 or CD8 phenotype of responding clones was assigned using the separately sequenced CD4+ and CD8+ repertoires. TCRdb ran its own pipeline on the public reads, namely fastp trimming at Q25 and MiXCR clone calling, and kept in-frame beta chains. Entries are consolidated by CDR3 protein sequence, retaining the most common genes and DNA. In this record, the V and J calls reflect TCRdb's handling and not the investigators' own analysis. This sample comprises roughly 250,000 distinct CDR3 sequences, approximately 16% of them detected only once. Approximately 3.5% of the sample comes from the top ten.

The V and J ends are trimmed by 5 bases and 6 bases, leaving 14 bases between them. Reading from cysteine to phenylalanine, the CDR3 counts 14 amino acids. Solely the CDR3 DNA is kept, with 42 bases framed from the first base. For CDR1 and CDR2, the germline V gene lists MGHDK and SYGVNS. There are a few counts of this clonotype. The clone's antigen remains unknown. Qualities for individual bases were not recorded, and no much larger clone is one base off. Ficoll-Paque density gradient centrifugation was the method used to isolate PBMCs. Results and caveats for the whole study, not just this receptor: Whether the second-wave clones peaking on day 37 were SARS-CoV-2 specific was not confirmed. The study covered only a couple of mild cases, and larger cohorts including severe cases with pre-infection samples were considered necessary. Clones contracting from day 15 to 85 had balanced CD4/CD8 phenotypes, while a second wave expanding from day 15 to 37 was biased towards CD4+. Some responding clones were found in pre-infection memory, which suggests that pre-existing cross-reactive memory T cells took part in the SARS-CoV-2 response. Contracting CD4+ clones were located mainly in the CM and EM memory subsets, whereas CD8+ clones were found to be enriched in EMRA.

The specimen was PBMCs or a T cell subset sorted from them (not recorded which). The sequence was collected from a man between 18 and 29 years old who had mild COVID-19 (a few samples of this study predate the infection). The sample titles of this study are shuffled in the database, so cell type and time point are left out; the donor was told from shared clones. The chain uses TRBV25-1 and TRBJ2-1, and perhaps TRBD1 as D gene, on 6 matching bases. The CDR3 reads as follows: CASSIPGAGNEQFF. The nucleotide sequence reads TGTGCCAGCAGTATCCCAGGGGCTGGCAATGAGCAGTTCTTC.